The 17 T cell receptor beta chains below all came from one sample that was sequenced in a study of blood T cell repertoires in COVID-19 (dated by TCRdb to the early 2020s). The library was made by the immunoSEQ multiplex PCR assay. This is the immuneACCESS table as TCRdb keeps it, with only in-frame sequences that have V and J called. A part of the clones is gone; compared with another copy, unresolved V genes explain less than half, and the rest is unexplained. The sample profile shows about 60,000 clones; 75% to 90% of them were found once. Around 10% of the sample goes to the ten largest clones. Sample: peripheral blood. Every receptor here comes from a human donor with acute or convalescent COVID-19. The donor label of this sample is uncertain.

V gene TRBV3-1 (or the pseudogene TRBV3-2) combines with J gene TRBJ2-7, with TRBD2 matching 9 bases. Trimming took 8 bases from V and 1 from J; bases not matched to a gene: 6. The CDR3 length is 14 residues. Germline CDR1 reads LGHDT; CDR2 reads YNNKEL (reference sequence). The CDR3 reads CASSEAGGSYEQYF. CDR3 bases: TGTGCCAGCTCGGAAGCGGGAGGTTCCTACGAGCAGTACTTC.

J is TRBJ2-7 and V is TRBV12-3 or TRBV12-4; a possible D gene is TRBD1 (6 bases). Trimming cost V 4 bases and J 2 bases, with 9 bases left between them. CDR3 length equals 13 residues. The CDR3 is CASSSGTPYEQYF. In nucleotides, the CDR3 is TGTGCCAGCAGTTCCGGGACACCCTACGAGCAGTACTTC.

V and J are TRBV5-1 and TRBJ1-4; unclear D gene. Germline assignment: CDR1 SGHRS and CDR2 YFSETQ. Trimming removed 2 bases at V and 7 bases at J, with 12 bases between. This CDR3 is 14 amino acids long. CDR3 region: CASSFGPGSEKLFF. For the CDR3, the DNA is TGCGCCAGCAGCTTCGGACCTGGGAGTGAAAAACTGTTTTTT.

The chain recombines TRBV5-4 with TRBJ2-1; 8 positions agree with TRBD1. The CDR3 contains 16 residues. CDR1 SGHNT and CDR2 YYREEE come from the germline V gene (reference sequence). V shed 4 bases and J 5 bases; nucleotides not matched to a gene: 11. CDR3 residues: CASSKDRVKRDNEQFF. CDR3 nucleotides: TGTGCCAGCAGCAAGGACAGGGTCAAGCGAGACAATGAGCAGTTCTTC.

The chain is built from TRBV28 and TRBJ1-4; TRBD1 aligns across 11 bases. There are 15 residues in the CDR3. The V segment lost 4 bases and the J segment 7 bases; nucleotides outside the gene matches: 5. Germline lookup yields CDR1 MDHEN and CDR2 SYDVKM. CDR3 protein: CASSSPGTGGEKLFF. CDR3 DNA: TGTGCCAGCAGTTCTCCCGGGACAGGGGGTGAAAAACTGTTTTTT. Filled out from reference TRBV28 and TRBJ1-4, the complete variable domain reads DVKVTQSSRYLVKRTGEKVFLECVQDMDHENMFWYRQDPGLGLRLIYFSYDVKMKEKGDIPEGYSVSREKKERFSLILESASTNQTSMYLCASSSPGTGGEKLFFGSGTQLSVL.

A single count supports this clone. This sequence joins TRBV7-2 and TRBJ2-4; D unclear. Trimming left V 0 bases short and J 0 bases short, with 9 bases between. The CDR3 has 16 residues. Germline CDR1 and CDR2: SGHTA and FQGNSA. The CDR3, as DNA: TGTGCCAGCAGCTTAGCCAAGAGCCTAGCCAAAAACATTCAGTACTTC. Translating gives CASSLAKSLAKNIQYF.

The chain joins TRBV19 to TRBJ1-6; TRBD1 aligns across 9 bases. J lost 9 bases, V lost 7 bases, and 10 bases had no gene match. Germline V gene lookup returns CDR1 LNHDA and CDR2 SQIVND (reference sequence). CDR3 length: 15 amino acids. The CDR3 loop reads CASTGTGIYSSPLHF. The CDR3, as DNA: TGTGCCAGTACAGGGACAGGGATTTACAGTTCACCCCTCCACTTT.

The gene calls are TRBV2 and TRBJ1-5; D possibly corresponds to TRBD1 (5 bases). This CDR3 contains 16 residues. With 7 bases removed from V and 4 bases from J, the gap between germline ends came to 20 bases. Germline V gives CDR1 SNHLY, CDR2 FYNNEI. CDR3 sequence reads: CASNFRESIFNQPQHF. CDR3 DNA: TGTGCCAGCAACTTCAGGGAATCGATTTTTAATCAGCCCCAGCATTTT.

V is TRBV3-1 (or the pseudogene TRBV3-2) and J is TRBJ1-5, with TRBD1 matching 9 bases. V shed 2 bases, J shed 5 bases, and the junction held 4 bases outside the gene matches. CDR1 LGHDT and CDR2 YNNKEL come from the germline V gene (reference sequence). The CDR3 covers 15 residues. CDR3 DNA: TGTGCCAGCAGCCAACAGGGACAGGGAGATCAGCCCCAGCATTTT. Translated, it gives CASSQQGQGDQPQHF.

The rearrangement joins TRBV20-1 to TRBJ1-2; TRBD1 might be the D (5 bases). CDR1 DFQATT and CDR2 SNEGSKA come from the germline V gene (reference sequence). The CDR3 is made up of 11 amino acids. CDR3: CSAQGSYGYTF. The CDR3 DNA is TGCAGCGCCCAGGGTAGTTATGGCTACACCTTC.

This chain joins TRBV5-1 and TRBJ1-1; tentative D call: TRBD1 (5 bases). V gave up 0 bases and J gave up 1 base, with 7 bases separating them. Germline loops: CDR1 SGHRS, CDR2 YFSETQ. The CDR3 loop spans 14 amino acids. The CDR3 sequence is CASSLGGRNTEAFF. Here the CDR3 DNA reads TGCGCCAGCAGCTTGGGGGGCAGGAACACTGAAGCTTTCTTT. Looking up the rest from reference TRBV5-1 and TRBJ1-1 gives the full variable domain: KAGVTQTPRYLIKTRGQQVTLSCSPISGHRSVSWYQQTPGQGLQFLFEYFSETQRNKGNFPGRFSGRQFSNSRSEMNVSTLELGDSALYLCASSLGGRNTEAFFGQGTRLTVV.

The V and J genes are TRBV6-2 or TRBV6-3 and TRBJ2-1, with TRBD2 identical over 11 bases. This CDR3 has 17 residues. Germline assignment: CDR1 MNHEY and CDR2 SVGEGT. With V trimmed by 4 bases and J by 2 bases, 7 bases remained unmatched. CDR3 loop: CASSFRSSGGAYNEQFF. The CDR3 region has the DNA TGTGCCAGCAGTTTCCGCAGTAGCGGGGGGGCCTACAATGAGCAGTTCTTC.

This clone was seen just once. This chain links TRBV7-2 with TRBJ2-7; 13 bases map to TRBD2. The V segment lost 8 bases and the J segment 2 bases; nucleotides outside the gene matches: 9. Germline CDR1 SGHTA, CDR2 FQGNSA. This CDR3 region has 16 residues. CDR3 sequence reads: CASHGLAGVPTYEQYF. For the CDR3, the DNA is TGTGCCAGCCACGGACTAGCGGGGGTCCCGACCTACGAGCAGTACTTC.

J is TRBJ1-1 and V is TRBV19; TRBD1 matches at 11 bases. Trimming removed 5 bases from V and 5 bases from J; junction bases left unmatched: 7. Germline values: CDR1 LNHDA, CDR2 SQIVND (reference sequence). This CDR3 has 15 residues. This CDR3 is CASSPRTGGNTEAFF. The CDR3 DNA sequence: TGTGCCAGTAGTCCGAGGACAGGGGGCAATACTGAAGCTTTCTTT. The full variable domain, its missing parts supplied by reference TRBV19 and TRBJ1-1, is DGGITQSPKYLFRKEGQNVTLSCEQNLNHDAMYWYRQDPGQGLRLIYYSQIVNDFQKGDIAEGYSVSREKKESFPLTVTSAQKNPTAFYLCASSPRTGGNTEAFFGQGTRLTVV.

V gene TRBV10-3 combines with J gene TRBJ2-1; 9 positions match TRBD2. The germline CDR1 and CDR2 sequences are ENHRY and SYGVKD. The CDR3 runs to 16 residues. Germline trimming cut 0 bases from V and 9 bases from J; bases unmatched to any gene: 9. CDR3 in amino acids: CAISESTLAGSGEQFF. The CDR3 nucleotides are TGTGCCATCAGTGAGTCGACTCTAGCGGGATCGGGTGAGCAGTTCTTC.

The DNA for the CDR3 is TGTGCCACCAGTGATGCAACCGGGACACCGTACAATGAGCAGTTCTTC. Protein: CATSDATGTPYNEQFF. The genes are TRBV24-1 and TRBJ2-1; D perhaps matches TRBD1 (6 bases). Trimming removed 3 bases from V and 4 bases from J, with 15 bases in between. The CDR3 sequence is 16 residues long. CDR1 is KGHDR and CDR2 is SFDVKD in the germline V gene.

This chain uses TRBV5-1 with TRBJ1-4; D is unresolved. Germline V CDR1 and CDR2: SGHRS, YFSETQ. Deletions cut 5 bases from V and 8 bases from J, with 25 bases between. The CDR3 has 17 residues. This CDR3 is CASSSTITTGMGEKLFF. The CDR3 nucleotides read TGCGCCAGCAGTTCTACTATAACGACCGGGATGGGGGAAAAACTGTTTTTT.